This T cell receptor (beta chain) was observed in a study of blood T cell repertoires in COVID-19. Study summary: PBMCs, B-cell-depleted T cells, or T cells provided the cDNA or gDNA that made up the material.

Residents of 24 US areas, aged roughly 18 to 89 years, made up the participants. Donors were grouped by their self-reported clinical history. The CDR3 is 15 amino acids. The J segment lost 7 bases and the V segment lost 0 bases, leaving 8 bases of the junction unmatched. Looked up from germline, CDR1 is GTSNPN and CDR2 is SVGIG (reference sequence). A single count supports this clone. The method was immunoSEQ multiplex PCR; TCRdb's version includes in-frame clones alone and lacks a portion of them. This table has 300,000 to 450,000 clones, more than 85% appearing once. This TCR derives from a woman aged 30 to 39 who had recovered from COVID-19. Sample: PBMCs or T cells enriched from blood (not recorded which). The chain joins TRBV30 to TRBJ2-5, with 10 bases fitting TRBD1. DNA of the CDR3: TGTGCCTGGAGTGTACGGACAGGGGGACGGGGGACCCAGTACTTC. It yields the protein CAWSVRTGGRGTQYF.